The 11 T cell receptor beta chains listed next were all sequenced from one sample in a study of T cell repertoires in cytomegalovirus infection. TCRdb re-analysed the reads in MiXCR, keeping a single row per CDR3 protein. The repertoire holds 450,000 to 600,000 distinct CDR3 sequences, with 25% to 35% as singletons. For these TCRs, the target antigens are not known. The material sequenced was cultured PBMCs, taken from culture after CMV antigen stimulation. These receptors all come from a human donor in good health (CMV status not recorded). Some clones in this sample may be carry-over from other donors' samples.

The J gene is TRBJ2-1, the V gene TRBV27, with 7 bases matching TRBD2. The trim removed 10 bases at V and 2 bases at J, leaving 11 bases unmatched. This CDR3 comprises 15 residues. Per germline, CDR1 MNHEY and CDR2 SMNVEV (reference sequence). DNA of the CDR3: TGTGCCACCCTCCCTGGGGGGGACCCCTACAATGAGCAGTTCTTC. Translated, it gives CATLPGGDPYNEQFF.

The V gene is TRBV5-1, the J gene TRBJ2-3; TRBD2 matches at 15 bases. J lost 6 bases, V lost 3 bases, and 11 bases had no gene match. This CDR3 contains 18 residues. The germline V gene has CDR1 SGHRS and CDR2 YFSETQ. The CDR3 loop is CASSSTGTSGRKWDTQYF. For the CDR3, the DNA is TGCGCCAGCAGCTCTACCGGGACTAGCGGGAGGAAGTGGGATACGCAGTATTTT.

In its sample, this clonotype was seen once. The chain combines TRBV27 with TRBJ2-7; 12 bases are shared with TRBD1. The CDR3 runs 14 residues. Germline trimming cut 6 bases from V and 7 bases from J; bases unmatched to any gene: 7. The germline V gene encodes CDR1 MNHEY and CDR2 SMNVEV (reference sequence). DNA of the CDR3: TGTGCCAGCAGCCCGGGACAGGGGGCTTTAGAGCAGTACTTC. Translating gives CASSPGQGALEQYF.

The CDR3 loop is CASISSGQGKEQYF. DNA of the CDR3: TGTGCCAGCATCTCCTCCGGACAGGGTAAAGAGCAGTACTTC. J is TRBJ2-7 and V is TRBV28, with TRBD1 matching 8 bases. Germline V gene lookup returns CDR1 MDHEN and CDR2 SYDVKM. V gave up 7 bases and J gave up 7 bases; unmatched junction bases: 12. The CDR3 is 14 amino acids.

The CDR3 sequence: CASSLGVLGGELFF. The CDR3 DNA reads as TGTGCCAGCAGCTTAGGAGTGCTGGGCGGGGAGCTGTTTTTT. The rearrangement joins TRBV7-2 to TRBJ2-2; D not certain. The V gene's germline CDR1 is SGHTA and CDR2 FQGNSA. The CDR3 loop spans 14 amino acids. V lost 1 base to trimming and J lost 7 bases, with 10 bases between them.

This clonotype came up a few times. The chain employs TRBV7-2 and TRBJ2-3; TRBD2 agrees at 7 bases. This CDR3 spans 14 amino acids. CDR1 and CDR2 (germline): SGHTA, FQGNSA. The J segment lost 6 bases and the V segment lost 7 bases, leaving 10 bases of the junction unmatched. This CDR3 is CASNPGGPSDTQYF. In DNA form, the CDR3 reads TGTGCCAGCAACCCGGGAGGCCCTAGTGATACGCAGTATTTT.

The genes are TRBV12-3 or TRBV12-4 and TRBJ2-7, with TRBD1 matching over 7 bases. This CDR3 has 15 amino acids. V shed 2 bases and J 9 bases; nucleotides not matched to a gene: 13. Here the CDR3 DNA reads TGTGCCAGCAGTTTATCCCGGGACAGATCTTTAGGGCAGTACGTC. Protein product: CASSLSRDRSLGQYV.

This clonotype was seen more than once but under ten times. The chain has TRBV5-1 and TRBJ1-6; D unresolved. Per the germline V gene, CDR1 is SGHRS and CDR2 is YFSETQ. There are 15 residues in the CDR3. With 1 base removed from V and 8 bases from J, the gap between germline ends came to 13 bases. The CDR3 bases are TGCGCCAGCAGCTTGAGAGTGTCTGGTGATTCACCCCTCCACTTT. It translates to CASSLRVSGDSPLHF. Using reference TRBV5-1 and TRBJ1-6 for the parts outside the CDR3, the full variable domain is KAGVTQTPRYLIKTRGQQVTLSCSPISGHRSVSWYQQTPGQGLQFLFEYFSETQRNKGNFPGRFSGRQFSNSRSEMNVSTLELGDSALYLCASSLRVSGDSPLHFGNGTRLTVT.

This clonotype has just a few counts. This chain links TRBV19 with TRBJ2-3; the match to TRBD2 covers 8 bases. The trim removed 7 bases at V and 1 base at J, leaving 10 bases unmatched. The CDR3 length is 16 residues. Germline V gene data show CDR1 as LNHDA and CDR2 as SQIVND (reference sequence). CDR3 in amino acids: CASTRGGSPGTDTQYF. The CDR3 DNA reads TGTGCCAGTACTCGGGGGGGCAGTCCCGGCACAGATACGCAGTATTTT.

The chain recombines TRBV11-3 with TRBJ2-1; 10 nucleotides line up with TRBD2. Germline CDR1 reads SGHNT; CDR2 reads YENEEA. The CDR3 has 13 residues. Germline trimming cut 5 bases from V and 12 bases from J; bases unmatched to any gene: 7. The CDR3 region is CASSRSGRLLQFF. CDR3 sequence (DNA): TGTGCCAGCAGCCGTAGCGGGAGGTTACTGCAGTTCTTC.

The table lists this clonotype with many counts. V is TRBV7-2 and J is TRBJ1-2; no clear D. The CDR3 runs 13 residues. V shed 3 bases and J shed 2 bases, with 7 bases lying between them. CDR1 and CDR2 from the germline V gene are SGHTA and FQGNSA. CDR3 amino acids: CASSFTGNYGYTF. The CDR3 nucleotides are TGTGCCAGCAGCTTTACGGGGAACTATGGCTACACCTTC.